The entry that follows covers one TCR beta chain sequence. The data belong to a study of blood T cell repertoires in COVID-19. J gave up 8 bases and V 2 bases, and 9 bases lay outside the gene matches. The CDR3 is 15 residues long. Germline CDR1 and CDR2: LGHNA and YNFKEQ. Profiling relied on immunoSEQ multiplex PCR, and the TCRdb table lists in-frame clones only, not all of them. The repertoire holds roughly 380,000 clones, with about 90% as singletons. The sequencing input was PBMCs or T cells enriched from blood (not recorded which). This sequence was found in a young woman who had been exposed to COVID-19. The chain recombines TRBV4-2 with TRBJ1-2, with TRBD1 matching over 9 bases. The CDR3 nucleotides read TGTGCCAGCAGCCAACCGGGACAGGGCCTGGAGGGCTACACCTTC. Translating gives CASSQPGQGLEGYTF.